The next 22 T cell receptor beta chains were all read from a single sample in a study of T cells in Graves' hyperthyroidism and ophthalmopathy. Amplified TCR beta CDR3 regions derived from RNA transcripts. The TCR CDR3 first-round RT-PCR relied on the HTBI primer set. TCRdb fed the multiplex PCR reads into MiXCR, producing one record per CDR3 protein. The sample contains 250,000 to 300,000 distinct CDR3 sequences, about an eighth of which appear only once. The source material was blood. The receptors shown here come from a woman aged 25 to 39 with Graves' hyperthyroidism that later progressed to Graves' ophthalmopathy.

This clonotype showed up many times. J is TRBJ1-3 and V is TRBV7-8, with a weak D call TRBD1 (6 bases). V lost 5 bases, J lost 4 bases, and 21 bases lay in between. The CDR3 runs to 17 residues. Germline V gene lookup returns CDR1 SGHVS and CDR2 FQNEAQ. CDR3 nucleotide sequence: TGTGCCAGCAGCGTGGTCCCAAGGGGGAGGTACGGAAACACCATATATTTT. This codes for CASSVVPRGRYGNTIYF.

This clonotype was found many times. The genes are TRBV28 and TRBJ2-3; D ambiguous. Trimming left V 5 bases short and J 5 bases short, with 20 bases between. The CDR3 contains 16 residues. Germline V lookup: CDR1 MDHEN, CDR2 SYDVKM. The chain's CDR3 is CASSPSSNDAGDTQYF. As DNA, the CDR3 is TGTGCCAGCAGTCCCTCGTCAAACGATGCAGGAGATACGCAGTATTTT.

This clonotype was seen more than once but under ten times. The J gene is TRBJ1-6, the V gene TRBV7-2; D gene uncertain. The ends were cut back, 5 bases at V and 4 bases at J, with 12 bases in the middle. The CDR3 has 15 residues. Germline CDR1 reads SGHTA; CDR2 reads FQGNSA. The chain's CDR3 is CASSQLEFYNSPLHF. The CDR3 DNA reads as TGTGCCAGCAGCCAATTAGAGTTTTATAATTCACCCCTCCACTTT.

The rearrangement joins TRBV10-2 to TRBJ2-1; the match to TRBD2 covers 14 bases. The germline V gene encodes CDR1 WSHSY and CDR2 SAAADI. The CDR3 runs to 15 residues. J lost 7 bases, V lost 8 bases, and 7 bases had no gene match. The CDR3 is CASGTGTSGSNEQFF. In DNA, the CDR3 is TGCGCCAGCGGCACCGGGACTAGCGGGAGTAATGAGCAGTTCTTC.

This clonotype was seen many times. V is TRBV6-2 or TRBV6-3 and J is TRBJ1-5; the match to TRBD1 covers 7 bases. The CDR3 loop spans 14 amino acids. J lost 6 bases, V lost 8 bases, and 10 bases had no gene match. Germline assignment: CDR1 MNHEY and CDR2 SVGEGT. The CDR3 DNA sequence: TGTGCCAGCGGGGAACAGGGGTCGAGTCAGCCCCAGCATTTT. Translating it yields CASGEQGSSQPQHF.

This clonotype appeared many times. The gene calls are TRBV9 and TRBJ2-7; TRBD1 is a possible D gene (5 bases). The CDR3 covers 16 residues. Germline V gene data show CDR1 as SGDLS and CDR2 as YYNGEE. The V and J ends lost 3 bases and 3 bases respectively, with 19 bases between them. CDR3 in amino acids: CASSADPGRGHYEQYF. As DNA, the CDR3 is TGTGCCAGCAGCGCCGATCCAGGTAGGGGCCACTACGAGCAGTACTTC.

In this sample, this clonotype turned up many times. The V gene is TRBV28, the J gene TRBJ2-7; possible D gene TRBD2, 5 bases. Germline CDR1 is MDHEN and CDR2 is SYDVKM. This CDR3 spans 14 amino acids. The V and J ends lost 6 bases and 0 bases respectively, with 12 bases between them. The CDR3 sequence: CASRPQSGSYEQYF. DNA for the CDR3: TGTGCCAGCAGGCCCCAGAGCGGCTCCTACGAGCAGTACTTC.

This clonotype showed up many times. The chain joins TRBV6-2 or TRBV6-3 to TRBJ2-7, with 13 bases aligning to TRBD2. Trimming removed 6 bases from V and 1 base from J; junction bases left unmatched: 6. The germline V gene encodes CDR1 MNHEY and CDR2 SVGEGT. The CDR3 totals 16 residues. The CDR3 region is CASRTLGLAGSYEQYF. The CDR3 DNA follows: TGTGCCAGCAGGACATTGGGACTAGCGGGATCCTACGAGCAGTACTTC.

CDR3 region: CASTGDRGRGYEQYF. The CDR3 nucleotides are TGTGCCAGCACCGGGGACAGGGGGCGCGGGTACGAGCAGTACTTC. J is TRBJ2-7 and V is TRBV28, with 12 nucleotides matching TRBD1. The CDR3 spans 15 residues. With V trimmed by 7 bases and J by 4 bases, 8 bases remained unmatched. Germline V gene sequence: CDR1 MDHEN, CDR2 SYDVKM.

This clonotype has a count of ten or more. The V and J genes are TRBV6-2 or TRBV6-3 and TRBJ2-1; tentative D call: TRBD2 (5 bases). Trimming shortened V by 5 bases and J by 3 bases, and 8 bases separated the two germline ends. The germline V gene encodes CDR1 MNHEY and CDR2 SVGEGT. The length of the CDR3 is 13 residues. The CDR3 spells CASSRTYYNEQFF. CDR3 bases: TGTGCCAGCAGTCGGACTTACTACAATGAGCAGTTCTTC.

The chain carries TRBV5-1 and TRBJ1-1; no clear D. The CDR3 is 13 residues long. Germline CDR1 reads SGHRS; CDR2 reads YFSETQ. Trimming removed 4 bases at V and 5 bases at J, with 12 bases between. In nucleotides, the CDR3 is TGCGCCAGCAGCCCGGAGATGAGGACTGAAGCTTTCTTT. It translates to CASSPEMRTEAFF.

This clonotype was seen many times. The J gene is TRBJ1-2, the V gene TRBV27, with D possibly being TRBD1 (5 bases). Per the germline V gene, CDR1 is MNHEY and CDR2 is SMNVEV (reference sequence). The CDR3 covers 15 residues. V was shortened by 6 bases and J by 7 bases, with 21 bases between the two germline ends. The CDR3 region has the DNA TGTGCCAGCAGGGGTGCAGGGAAAGTACACCCTGGCTACACCTTC. Its translation: CASRGAGKVHPGYTF.

In its sample, this clonotype was seen many times. This chain connects TRBV27 to TRBJ2-3, with D uncertain. V lost 2 bases and J lost 1, with 16 bases in between. CDR1 is MNHEY and CDR2 is SMNVEV in the germline V gene (reference sequence). The CDR3 consists of 17 residues. CDR3 loop: CASSLDGSSVGTDTQYF. DNA for the CDR3: TGTGCCAGCAGTTTAGACGGGTCCAGCGTCGGCACAGATACGCAGTATTTT.

This clonotype was found many times. The rearrangement joins TRBV28 to TRBJ2-7; the D is unclear. The V end was cut by 3 bases, the J end by 3 bases, with 9 bases between. The CDR3 runs 13 residues. Germline-derived CDR1 and CDR2 are MDHEN and SYDVKM. DNA of the CDR3: TGTGCCAGCAGTTTTCTTAACGTCTACGAGCAGTACTTC. Protein sequence: CASSFLNVYEQYF.

This clonotype was seen at least ten times. This chain connects TRBV30 to TRBJ1-4; D not resolved. This CDR3 comprises 13 residues. In germline, CDR1 is GTSNPN, CDR2 SVGIG (reference sequence). The CDR3 is CAGAPDRDEKLFF. CDR3 DNA sequence: TGTGCAGGAGCTCCCGATCGGGATGAAAAACTGTTTTTT.

Ten or more counts support this clonotype. The J gene is TRBJ2-1, the V gene TRBV30; D gene unclear. CDR1 is GTSNPN and CDR2 is SVGIG in the germline V gene (reference sequence). The CDR3 spans 16 residues. The V gene lost 0 bases and the J gene lost 0 bases, with 12 bases spanning the gap. CDR3 nucleotide sequence: TGTGCCTGGAGTGTACAAATGATGAGCTCCTACAATGAGCAGTTCTTC. As protein: CAWSVQMMSSYNEQFF.

This clonotype was counted many times. The chain links TRBV18 to TRBJ2-2; D ambiguous. Trimming took off 3 bases at V and 8 bases at J, with 16 bases between the two ends. Germline CDR1 KGHSH, CDR2 LQKENI. This CDR3 contains 15 residues. The CDR3 spells CASSPSESLRGELFF. CDR3 in DNA: TGTGCCAGCTCACCTTCGGAGAGTCTGAGGGGGGAGCTGTTTTTT.

This clonotype was recorded at least ten times. J is TRBJ1-3 and V is TRBV30, with D unclear. The CDR3 consists of 11 residues. Germline CDR1 and CDR2: GTSNPN and SVGIG (reference sequence). Between the trimmed V and J ends, which lost 4 bases and 2 bases, there was a span of 3 bases. CDR3 nucleotide sequence: TGTGCCTGGAAGACTGGAAACACCATATATTTT. Protein product: CAWKTGNTIYF.

The chain employs TRBV20-1 and TRBJ2-5; TRBD2 aligns across 12 bases. This CDR3 comprises 20 residues. With 3 bases clipped from V and 0 bases from J, the junction kept 17 bases outside the gene matches. The V gene's germline CDR1 is DFQATT and CDR2 SNEGSKA (reference sequence). CDR3 coding DNA: TGCAGTGCTAGTAGTGCCAGCAGCGGGACTAGCGGGCCGTACCAAGAGACCCAGTACTTC. This sequence encodes CSASSASSGTSGPYQETQYF.

This clonotype was seen more than once but under ten times. This sequence joins TRBV7-3 and TRBJ2-1; 8 bases line up with TRBD1. Germline loops: CDR1 SGHTA, CDR2 FQGTGA. The V gene end was trimmed by 6 bases and the J gene end by 8 bases; junction bases not matched to a gene: 12. The CDR3 totals 15 residues. CDR3 DNA sequence: TGTGCCAGCAGTTCAGCAGGGGGCGCAAACGATGAGCAGTTCTTC. This codes for CASSSAGGANDEQFF.

This clonotype has a count of ten or more. The gene calls are TRBV7-2 and TRBJ1-1; no clear D gene. CDR3 length equals 15 residues. The V gene lost 5 bases and the J gene lost 3 bases, with 16 bases spanning the gap. CDR1 is SGHTA and CDR2 is FQGNSA in the germline V gene. CDR3 amino acids: CASSHSVAEDTEAFF. The DNA for the CDR3 is TGTGCCAGCAGCCACTCCGTGGCAGAGGACACTGAAGCTTTCTTT.

This clonotype occurred a few times. The rearrangement joins TRBV7-9 to TRBJ1-4, with D perhaps matching TRBD1 (5 bases). The CDR3 extends over 11 amino acids. CDR1 and CDR2 (germline): SEHNR, FQNEAQ (reference sequence). With 6 bases removed from V and 8 bases from J, the gap between germline ends came to 7 bases. The CDR3 region is CASRRGEKLFF. CDR3 nucleotides: TGTGCCAGCAGGCGGGGGGAAAAACTGTTTTTT.